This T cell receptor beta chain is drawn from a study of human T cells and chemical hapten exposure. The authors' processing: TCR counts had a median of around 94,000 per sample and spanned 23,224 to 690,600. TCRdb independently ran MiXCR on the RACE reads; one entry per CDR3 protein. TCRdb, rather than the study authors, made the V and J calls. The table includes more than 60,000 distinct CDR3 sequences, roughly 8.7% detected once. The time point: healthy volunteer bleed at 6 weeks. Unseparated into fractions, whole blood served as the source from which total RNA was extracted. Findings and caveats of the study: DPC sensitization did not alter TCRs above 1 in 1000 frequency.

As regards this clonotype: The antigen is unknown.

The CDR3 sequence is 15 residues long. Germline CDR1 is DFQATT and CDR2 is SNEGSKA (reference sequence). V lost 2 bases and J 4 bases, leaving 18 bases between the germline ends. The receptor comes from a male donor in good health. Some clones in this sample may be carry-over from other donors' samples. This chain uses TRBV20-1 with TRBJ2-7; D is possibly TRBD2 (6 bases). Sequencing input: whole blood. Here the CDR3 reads CSARPPSGSGYEQYF. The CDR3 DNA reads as TGCAGTGCTAGACCCCCCTCCGGGAGTGGGTACGAGCAGTACTTC.